The clone carrying this T cell receptor beta chain was seen once. Its antigen is not identified. The sample comes from a study of identical twins. The study, taken as a whole, reports: Analyses based on zero insertions could be partly confounded by invariant MAIT and iNKT cells. The study found excess low generation probability among twin-shared out-of-frame alpha sequences.

CDR1 and CDR2 from the germline V gene are SGHAT and FQNNGV. This CDR3 has 15 amino acids. Trimming took 7 bases from V and 0 from J; bases not matched to a gene: 7. TCRdb re-derived calls from the 5' RACE reads in MiXCR, one entry per CDR3 protein. The sample contains over 500,000 distinct CDR3 sequences, about 20% of which appear only once. Every sampled donor was Caucasian and healthy. A further study also used this sample, focusing on T cells expressing NK-cell markers.

The sequence was obtained from a woman younger than 30 in good health. Sequencing used CD4+ T cells sorted from blood. The gene calls are TRBV11-2 and TRBJ1-1; 8 positions agree with TRBD1. The CDR3 DNA is TGTGCCAGCAAGAGGACAGGGCTATTGAACACTGAAGCTTTCTTT. Encoded protein: CASKRTGLLNTEAFF.